The 10 T cell receptor beta chains reported below all come from one sample, sequenced in a study of blood T cell repertoires in COVID-19. Profiled with immunoSEQ multiplex PCR; TCRdb holds only in-frame clones, not every one. The data hold about 74,000 clones, with 70% to 80% observed a single time. Sequences were obtained from peripheral blood. The receptors shown here come from a man aged 70 or older with acute or convalescent COVID-19.

As regards this clone: This same CDR3 is encoded by further DNA sequences in the sample. This sequence joins TRBV5-1 and TRBJ2-7; no clear D gene. The CDR3 length is 13 residues. Between the trimmed V and J ends, which lost 0 bases and 4 bases, there was a span of 8 bases. The germline CDR1 and CDR2 sequences are SGHRS and YFSETQ. The CDR3, as DNA: TGCGCCAGCAGCTTGGCCCCTTCTTACGAGCAGTACTTC. Amino acids: CASSLAPSYEQYF.

In its sample, this clone was seen once. The chain has TRBV19 and TRBJ2-3; no firm D call. The length of the CDR3 is 16 residues. Germline V gives CDR1 LNHDA, CDR2 SQIVND (reference sequence). V lost 2 bases and J 2 bases, leaving 14 bases between the germline ends. The CDR3, as DNA: TGTGCCAGTAGTATAAGACTCCCGCTCCTCACAGATACGCAGTATTTT. As protein: CASSIRLPLLTDTQYF.

V and J are TRBV5-8 and TRBJ2-7; 8 bases map to TRBD2. The ends lost 4 bases at V and 5 bases at J; junction bases unmatched: 14. Germline assignment: CDR1 SGHTS and CDR2 YDEGEE. The CDR3 covers 16 residues. The CDR3 loop reads CASSRGVGGRTHEQYF. The CDR3 bases are TGTGCCAGCAGCCGGGGCGTGGGCGGGAGGACGCACGAGCAGTACTTC.

This chain connects TRBV7-8 to TRBJ2-7; 8 positions agree with TRBD1. The CDR3 sequence is 15 residues long. With 1 base clipped from V and 3 bases from J, the junction kept 5 bases outside the gene matches. Germline CDR1 and CDR2: SGHVS and FQNEAQ. The CDR3 protein is CASSLGQGNYYEQYF. The DNA of the CDR3 is TGTGCCAGCAGCTTAGGACAGGGGAATTACTACGAGCAGTACTTC.

The chain is built from TRBV6-5 and TRBJ1-2; TRBD1 matches 8 bases. Germline CDR1 is MNHEY and CDR2 is SVGAGI. J gave up 8 bases and V 5 bases, and 7 bases lay outside the gene matches. The CDR3 length is 13 residues. The CDR3 DNA follows: TGTGCCAGCAGTCCTCAGGGGGCGAGGGGCTACACCTTC. Translation gives CASSPQGARGYTF.

The chain recombines TRBV7-3 with TRBJ2-7; 9 bases agree with TRBD1. CDR1 is SGHTA, CDR2 FQGTGA, per germline. The CDR3 is made up of 16 amino acids. With V trimmed by 4 bases and J by 2 bases, 9 bases remained unmatched. The CDR3 loop is CASSSKGGQGAYEQYF. CDR3 coding DNA: TGTGCCAGCAGCTCCAAGGGGGGACAGGGCGCCTACGAGCAGTACTTC.

The chain joins TRBV28 to TRBJ2-5; 7 bases are a match to TRBD2. Per germline, CDR1 MDHEN and CDR2 SYDVKM. CDR3 length equals 13 residues. Losses at the gene ends were 5 bases for V and 7 bases for J; bases not matched to a gene: 7. For the CDR3, the DNA is TGTGCCAGCAGTCCCTCTGGCGGGAGGACCCAGTACTTC. This translates into CASSPSGGRTQYF.

The chain recombines TRBV28 with TRBJ2-3; 10 nucleotides agree with TRBD1. The CDR3 is made up of 15 amino acids. With V trimmed by 6 bases and J by 4 bases, 7 bases remained unmatched. Per the germline V gene, CDR1 is MDHEN and CDR2 is SYDVKM. The CDR3 protein is CASRQGQGHSDTQYF. CDR3 nucleotide sequence: TGTGCCAGCAGACAGGGACAGGGGCACTCAGATACGCAGTATTTT.

The V and J genes are TRBV11-2 and TRBJ2-7; 7 bases map to TRBD1. The germline V gene encodes CDR1 SGHAT and CDR2 FQNNGV. Trimming took 1 base from V and 9 from J; bases not matched to a gene: 6. The CDR3 length is 13 residues. This CDR3 is CASSLAGQSGQYF. The DNA of the CDR3 is TGTGCCAGCAGCTTAGCGGGACAGTCCGGGCAGTACTTC.

This chain joins TRBV4-3 and TRBJ2-7, with a possible D match to TRBD1 (6 bases). With 0 bases removed from V and 3 bases from J, the gap between germline ends came to 18 bases. CDR1 is LGHNA, CDR2 YSLEER, per germline. The CDR3 contains 17 residues. The CDR3 region has the DNA TGCGCCAGCAGCCAAGATACCAGGGGCTGGGGCCTCTACGAGCAGTACTTC. Its protein is CASSQDTRGWGLYEQYF.